The 20 T cell receptor beta chains in this list originate from one sample, sequenced in a study of T cell repertoires in cytomegalovirus infection. Antigens for these TCRs are unknown. TCRdb re-analysed the reads in MiXCR, keeping a single row per CDR3 protein. The sample lists some 560,000 distinct CDR3 sequences, 40% occurring once. Source: cultured PBMCs, taken from culture after CMV antigen stimulation. These receptors were obtained from a human donor in good health (CMV status not recorded). Some clones in this sample may be carry-over from other donors' samples.

The V gene is TRBV4-1, the J gene TRBJ2-7, with D uncertain. Germline CDR1 and CDR2: MGHRA and YSYEKL. V lost 1 base, J lost 1 base, and 11 bases lay in between. The CDR3 sequence is 15 residues long. The CDR3 DNA is TGCGCCAGCAGCCAAGCATGGTTTGGTTCCTACGAGCAGTACTTC. This gives the protein CASSQAWFGSYEQYF.

The chain couples TRBV4-1 to TRBJ2-3, with D possibly being TRBD1 (5 bases). Germline CDR1 is MGHRA and CDR2 is YSYEKL. The V end lost 11 bases, the J end lost 1 base, and 13 bases lay between the germline ends. The CDR3 contains 13 residues. The CDR3 nucleotides are TGCGCCGTTGGAAAAGGGGGCACAGATACGCAGTATTTT. Amino acids: CAVGKGGTDTQYF.

Of note for this clonotype: This likely traces to a read error, being one base from a far larger clone. The DNA for the CDR3 is TGTACCAGCAGCTTAGCCGGGGAGCTGTTTTTT. Its translation is CTSSLAGELFF. The chain couples TRBV7-6 to TRBJ2-2; no clear D. The CDR3 runs 11 residues. The germline CDR1 and CDR2 sequences are SGHVS and FNYEAQ. Drawing the rest from reference TRBV7-6 and TRBJ2-2, the complete variable domain is GAGVSQSPRYKVTKRGQDVALRCDPISGHVSLYWYRQALGQGPEFLTYFNYEAQQDKSGLPNDRFSAERPEGSISTLTIQRTEQRDSAMYRCTSSLAGELFFGEGSRLTVL.

The gene calls are TRBV24-1 and TRBJ1-5; no reliable D call. The CDR3 is 17 amino acids. V gave up 2 bases and J gave up 1 base, with 14 bases separating them. Germline V gives CDR1 KGHDR, CDR2 SFDVKD. In nucleotides, the CDR3 is TGTGCCACCAGTGATTCCGCCCTTGGAGGGAGCAATCAGCCCCAGCATTTT. Its protein is CATSDSALGGSNQPQHF.

This clonotype was counted many times. The V and J genes are TRBV7-2 and TRBJ2-3; D unresolved. The CDR3 length is 13 residues. Trimming removed 7 bases at V and 6 bases at J, with 14 bases between. Germline V gene lookup returns CDR1 SGHTA and CDR2 FQGNSA. The CDR3 DNA reads TGTGCCAGCACCCAAACGGCCAGGGATACGCAGTATTTT. It specifies CASTQTARDTQYF.

Written as DNA, the CDR3 is TGTGCCAGCAGCCCTGCGAGAACTATGGGCCCATACACCTTC. This translates into CASSPARTMGPYTF. The chain joins TRBV7-3 to TRBJ1-2; unclear D gene. V shed 5 bases and J shed 11 bases, with 21 bases lying between them. Germline CDR1 SGHTA, CDR2 FQGTGA. The CDR3 totals 14 residues.

This clonotype has only a few counts. The J gene is TRBJ1-4, the V gene TRBV6-6; possible D gene TRBD1, 5 bases. The CDR3 runs to 15 residues. Trimming removed 6 bases from V and 2 bases from J, with 13 bases in between. CDR1 is MNHNY and CDR2 is SVGAGI in the germline V gene (reference sequence). The CDR3 spells CASRNLGGTNEKLFF. Here the CDR3 DNA reads TGTGCCAGCAGAAACCTGGGGGGGACTAATGAAAAACTGTTTTTT.

This chain joins TRBV5-1 and TRBJ2-1; possible D gene TRBD2, 5 bases. Per the germline V gene, CDR1 is SGHRS and CDR2 is YFSETQ. The V gene lost 0 bases and the J gene lost 4 bases, with 20 bases spanning the gap. CDR3 size: 18 residues. CDR3 region: CASSLGGLRTYGYNEQFF. DNA for the CDR3: TGCGCCAGCAGCTTGGGAGGGCTTCGGACTTATGGATACAATGAGCAGTTCTTC. Together with reference TRBV5-1 and TRBJ2-1, the CDR3 gives the full variable domain: KAGVTQTPRYLIKTRGQQVTLSCSPISGHRSVSWYQQTPGQGLQFLFEYFSETQRNKGNFPGRFSGRQFSNSRSEMNVSTLELGDSALYLCASSLGGLRTYGYNEQFFGPGTRLTVL.

This clonotype has more than one count but fewer than ten. V is TRBV11-2 and J is TRBJ2-7; no firm D call. Germline CDR1 SGHAT, CDR2 FQNNGV. V was clipped by 6 bases and J by 7 bases, with 16 bases between them. The CDR3 runs 13 residues. In nucleotides, the CDR3 is TGTGCCAGCAGTCAAGGTTCACAGACGGAGCAGTACTTC. Protein sequence: CASSQGSQTEQYF.

This chain links TRBV7-6 with TRBJ1-1; D remains unclear. V was shortened by 1 base and J by 0 bases, with 6 bases between the two germline ends. Germline CDR1 reads SGHVS; CDR2 reads FNYEAQ. CDR3 length: 14 amino acids. CDR3 amino acids: CASSLVAMNTEAFF. DNA for the CDR3: TGTGCCAGCAGCTTAGTCGCCATGAACACTGAAGCTTTCTTT.

J is TRBJ1-6 and V is TRBV6-6; D gene ambiguous. The CDR3 is 18 amino acids. V lost 5 bases, J lost 2 bases, and 19 bases lay in between. CDR1 MNHNY and CDR2 SVGAGI come from the germline V gene (reference sequence). The CDR3 DNA reads TGTGCCAGCAGTCACATGACCCCCCAAGGCGCCTATAATTCACCCCTCCACTTT. Translated: CASSHMTPQGAYNSPLHF.

V is TRBV27 and J is TRBJ1-5; D remains ambiguous. The CDR3 sequence is 14 residues long. V lost 5 bases, J lost 11 bases, and 19 bases lay in between. Looked up from germline, CDR1 is MNHEY and CDR2 is SMNVEV (reference sequence). The CDR3 is CASSEAVGNLAQHF. CDR3 coding DNA: TGTGCCAGCAGTGAAGCTGTGGGGAATTTGGCCCAGCATTTT.

The rearrangement joins TRBV2 to TRBJ2-1; the D is unclear. From germline, CDR1 is SNHLY and CDR2 FYNNEI. The CDR3 is made up of 14 amino acids. V lost 0 bases and J 12 bases, leaving 15 bases between the germline ends. CDR3 region: CASSEALLGLGQFF. For the CDR3, the DNA is TGTGCCAGCAGTGAAGCGCTTCTGGGGTTGGGGCAGTTCTTC.

The CDR3 bases are TGTGCCAGCAGTCTCCCCTGGCAGGATAGTGGCTACACCTTC. Residues: CASSLPWQDSGYTF. The chain couples TRBV7-2 to TRBJ1-2; D remains unclear. CDR3 length equals 14 residues. Germline CDR1 and CDR2: SGHTA and FQGNSA. Trimming left V 6 bases short and J 7 bases short, with 18 bases between.

This clonotype was recorded a few times. The V and J genes are TRBV7-9 and TRBJ1-2; D is undetermined. Germline V gene data show CDR1 as SEHNR and CDR2 as FQNEAQ (reference sequence). V was shortened by 1 base and J by 2 bases, with 8 bases between the two germline ends. The CDR3 is made up of 14 amino acids. CDR3: CASSLGEGNYGYTF. CDR3 coding DNA: TGTGCCAGCAGCTTAGGTGAAGGGAACTATGGCTACACCTTC.

The chain combines TRBV6-5 with TRBJ2-5; tentatively, D is TRBD1 (5 bases). V was cut by 2 bases and J by 5 bases, with 18 bases left in between. The CDR3 runs to 16 residues. CDR1 and CDR2 from the germline V gene are MNHEY and SVGAGI. The CDR3 DNA sequence: TGTGCCAGCAGTTACCTAGGGGCGGTGGGCCCTGAGACCCAGTACTTC. This codes for CASSYLGAVGPETQYF.

The chain uses TRBV25-1 and TRBJ2-1; no clear D. Germline assignment: CDR1 MGHDK and CDR2 SYGVNS. The ends were cut back, 3 bases at V and 0 bases at J, with 12 bases in the middle. The CDR3 totals 16 residues. This CDR3 is CASSDRRANSYNEQFF. Here the CDR3 DNA reads TGTGCCAGCAGTGATCGTAGGGCTAACTCCTACAATGAGCAGTTCTTC.

CDR3: CASSLGPGQRSSYNSPLHF. CDR3 DNA: TGTGCCAGCAGTTTAGGTCCGGGACAGCGAAGCTCCTATAATTCACCCCTCCACTTT. The V and J genes are TRBV12-3 or TRBV12-4 and TRBJ1-6, with TRBD1 matching 7 bases. Trimming cost V 1 base and J 0 bases; bases outside gene matches: 9. CDR3 length equals 19 residues.

This clonotype has only a few counts. CDR3 bases: TGTGCCAGCAGTTTATCGGGCAGGGGGAAAGCCTCCTGGGAGACCCAGTACTTC. It encodes CASSLSGRGKASWETQYF. The J gene is TRBJ2-5, the V gene TRBV27, with 7 bases aligning to TRBD1. CDR3 size: 18 residues. The V gene end was trimmed by 0 bases and the J gene end by 5 bases; junction bases not matched to a gene: 15. Germline lookup yields CDR1 MNHEY and CDR2 SMNVEV (reference sequence).

The sample holds a few counts of this clonotype. The V gene is TRBV28, the J gene TRBJ1-1; 7 bases are a match to TRBD1. CDR1 is MDHEN and CDR2 is SYDVKM in the germline V gene. The ends lost 6 bases at V and 2 bases at J; junction bases unmatched: 6. The CDR3 is made up of 14 amino acids. The CDR3 DNA sequence: TGTGCCAGCAGCCGGGGACAGACCAACACTGAAGCTTTCTTT. As protein: CASSRGQTNTEAFF.